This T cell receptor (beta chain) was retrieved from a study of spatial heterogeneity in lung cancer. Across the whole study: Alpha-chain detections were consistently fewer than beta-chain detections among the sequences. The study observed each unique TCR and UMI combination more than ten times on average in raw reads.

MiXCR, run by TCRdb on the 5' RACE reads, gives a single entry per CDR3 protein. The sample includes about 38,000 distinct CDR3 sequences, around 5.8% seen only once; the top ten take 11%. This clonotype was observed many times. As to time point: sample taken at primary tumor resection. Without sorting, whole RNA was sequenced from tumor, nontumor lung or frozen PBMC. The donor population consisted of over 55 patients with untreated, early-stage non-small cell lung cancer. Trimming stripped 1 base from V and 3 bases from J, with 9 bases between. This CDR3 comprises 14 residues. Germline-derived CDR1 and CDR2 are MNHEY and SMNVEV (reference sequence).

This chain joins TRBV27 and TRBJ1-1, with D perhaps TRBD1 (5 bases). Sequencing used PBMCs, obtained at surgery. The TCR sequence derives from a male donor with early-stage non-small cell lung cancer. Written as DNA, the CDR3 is TGTGCCAGCAGTTTATTTGGGGGAGACACTGAAGCTTTCTTT. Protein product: CASSLFGGDTEAFF.